This TCR beta chain was retrieved from a study of blood T cell repertoires in COVID-19. Turning to the study itself: Sample material is recorded as cDNA or gDNA derived from T cells, B-cell-depleted T cells, or PBMCs.

Methods used by the authors: Estimation of nucleated cell counts relied on the amplification of reference gene primers. Generated by immunoSEQ multiplex PCR, the TCRdb table keeps only in-frame clones and is missing some. That table is the source of V, J and clone size, and D and trimming were worked out from the DNA. This table has more than 110,000 clones, roughly 82% appearing once. The CDR3 is made up of 15 amino acids. V dropped 0 bases and J dropped 0 bases, with 8 bases sitting between them. Germline V lookup: CDR1 SGHTA, CDR2 FQGTGA. This receptor was taken from a man aged 80 or over with acute or convalescent COVID-19. This sequence joins TRBV7-3 and TRBJ2-5; tentative D call: TRBD1 (5 bases). The sample was peripheral blood. The CDR3 loop reads CASSLTGVNQETQYF. The CDR3 DNA sequence: TGTGCCAGCAGCTTAACAGGGGTCAACCAAGAGACCCAGTACTTC.